Listed below are T cell receptor beta chains from one sample, sequenced in a study of cytotoxic CD8 clonotypes in ibrutinib-treated CLL. Sequencing used immunoSEQ multiplex PCR; TCRdb keeps in-frame clones, though not all of them. The repertoire has about 68,000 clones, over 75% of them found once; the top ten carry roughly 8%. Sequences were derived from PBMCs, sampled at disease progression, from a patient treated with ibrutinib. The receptors originated from a human donor with chronic lymphocytic leukemia. CDR3s include the opening cysteine and the closing phenylalanine or tryptophan. A D gene is named only where the DNA matches it firmly. The size field is filled for only some rows; it gives once, few, many or a size class.

abundance	j_gene	d_gene	v_gene	CDR3nt	CDR3aa
.	TRBJ1-5	.	TRBV7-9	TGTGCCAGCAGCTTAGCCGGCTACAATCAGCCCCAGCATTTT	CASSLAGYNQPQHF
.	TRBJ2-7	.	TRBV4-1	TGCGCCAGCAGCCAAGGGTCAACCTACGAGCAGTACTTC	CASSQGSTYEQYF
.	TRBJ1-2	.	TRBV29-1	TGCAGCGTCTTGGGGTTTTATGGCTACACCTTC	CSVLGFYGYTF
few	TRBJ2-2	.	TRBV7-8	TGTGCCAGCACGGGGATTGAGACCACCGGGGAGCTGTTTTTT	CASTGIETTGELFF
.	TRBJ2-7	TRBD1	TRBV30	TGTGCCTGGTCCCCGGACAGGGTGTACGAGCAGTACTTC	CAWSPDRVYEQYF
.	TRBJ1-5	.	TRBV10-3	TGTGCCATCAGTGCGGGGGATGGCAATCAGCCCCAGCATTTT	CAISAGDGNQPQHF
.	TRBJ1-4	.	TRBV4-1	TGCGCCAGCAGCCGCCAATACGAAAAACTGTTTTTT	CASSRQYEKLFF
many	TRBJ1-1	.	TRBV29-1	TGCAGCGCGAACTACAGGGTCCCGAACACTGAAGCTTTCTTT	CSANYRVPNTEAFF
once	TRBJ2-2	TRBD2	TRBV4-2	TGTGCCAGCAGCCGAGCAGCGGGAGCGAACACCGGGGAGCTGTTTTTT	CASSRAAGANTGELFF
.	TRBJ2-5	.	TRBV6-5	TGTGCCAGCAAAGAGGGAGAGACCCAGTACTTC	CASKEGETQYF
.	TRBJ1-3	TRBD1	TRBV2	TGTGCCAGCCGAGTCGCCGGACAGGGAGGAAACACCATATATTTT	CASRVAGQGGNTIYF
.	TRBJ1-1	.	TRBV7-2	TGTGCCAGCAGCTTCTCGCCGGGTTCAGGTAGTAGAGCTTTCTTT	CASSFSPGSGSRAFF
.	TRBJ2-7	.	TRBV2	TGTGCCAGCAGTGAAGGCCGGGTTTTTGTAGAGCACTTC	CASSEGRVFVEHF
.	TRBJ1-5	.	TRBV10-3	TGTGCCATCAGTGAGTCCGGGGGAAGGAACAATCAGCCCCAGCATTTT	CAISESGGRNNQPQHF
.	TRBJ2-7	TRBD1	TRBV19	TGTGCCAGTAGTATAACGAACAGGGGTTACGAGCAGTACTTC	CASSITNRGYEQYF
.	TRBJ2-6	TRBD1	TRBV25-1	TGTGCCAGCAGTCCCAGGGGGCCTGGGGCCAACGTCCTGACTTTC	CASSPRGPGANVLTF
.	TRBJ2-3	TRBD2	TRBV6-1	TGTGCCAGCAGTGTTGCGGGAGAGGGTGATACGCAGTATTTT	CASSVAGEGDTQYF
.	TRBJ2-7	TRBD1	TRBV5-1	TGCGCCAGCAGCCCTACCATCCAGGGGGCGTCCTACGAGCAGTACTTC	CASSPTIQGASYEQYF
.	TRBJ2-2	.	TRBV4-1	TGCGCCAGCAGCCAAGGGAGGGTCGCCGGGGAGCTGTTTTTT	CASSQGRVAGELFF
.	TRBJ1-5	.	TRBV14	TGTGCCAGCAGCCAAGATCCCGGCGGGGAAGGGGTACGCCAGCCCCAGCATTTT	CASSQDPGGEGVRQPQHF
.	TRBJ1-6	.	TRBV11-2	TGTGCCAGCAACCCCCAGGGAGCCTATAATTCACCCCTCCACTTT	CASNPQGAYNSPLHF
.	TRBJ2-7	TRBD2	TRBV25-1	TGTGCCAGCAGTGATCTGGGACTAGCGGGAGAGAGCTACGAGCAGTACTTC	CASSDLGLAGESYEQYF
.	TRBJ2-7	.	TRBV7-2	TGTGCCAGCAGCTTGGCTCAGGGGCTCGCCTACGAGCAGTACTTC	CASSLAQGLAYEQYF
.	TRBJ2-7	TRBD1	TRBV12-5	TGTGCTAGTGTAATACCGGGACAGGATCCCTACGAGCAGTACTTC	CASVIPGQDPYEQYF
few	TRBJ1-2	.	TRBV28	TGTGCCAGCAGTTTTAGTGCTAACTATGGCTACACCTTC	CASSFSANYGYTF
.	TRBJ1-2	.	TRBV28	TGTGCCAGCAGCGCCCGTGGACAACTCTATGGCTACACCTTC	CASSARGQLYGYTF
.	TRBJ1-2	.	TRBV5-4	TGTGCCAGCAGTCAAGGCCAAGGAGAAGGAGGCTACACCTTC	CASSQGQGEGGYTF
.	TRBJ1-1	.	TRBV10-1	TGCGCCAGCAGTGAGTTAAGGGGGACTGAAGCTTTCTTT	CASSELRGTEAFF
.	TRBJ1-5	.	TRBV7-9	TGTGCCAGCAGCGGGGGGTGGAGCGGCAATCAGCCCCAGCATTTT	CASSGGWSGNQPQHF
.	TRBJ1-3	.	TRBV10-1	TGCGCCAGCACGGACAGCCACGGCTCTGGAAACACCATATATTTT	CASTDSHGSGNTIYF
.	TRBJ2-7	.	TRBV19	TGTGCCAGTACCCTCGGGACATCCGGCGAGCAGTACTTC	CASTLGTSGEQYF
.	TRBJ2-3	TRBD2	TRBV5-1	TGCGCCAGCAGCTTGGAGCGACTAGCGGTGAGCACAGATACGCAGTATTTT	CASSLERLAVSTDTQYF
.	TRBJ2-4	TRBD1	TRBV6-5	TGTGCCAGCCGACGGGACAGGGTCGGAAACATTCAGTACTTC	CASRRDRVGNIQYF
.	TRBJ1-2	TRBD1	TRBV7-9	TGTGCCAGCAGCTTAGCGTCGTGGGACAGACACTATGGCTACACCTTC	CASSLASWDRHYGYTF
few	TRBJ2-5	.	TRBV28	TGTGCCAGCAGTTTATACGCAGGGAGTTACCTAGAGACCCAGTACTTC	CASSLYAGSYLETQYF
.	TRBJ1-2	.	TRBV27	TGTGCCAGCAGTTTTTCGGCAGGACTTTATGGCTACACCTTC	CASSFSAGLYGYTF
.	TRBJ2-5	.	TRBV9	TGTGCCAGCAGCGTAATGGGGGCGGGCCAAGAGACCCAGTACTTC	CASSVMGAGQETQYF
.	TRBJ1-2	.	TRBV27	TGTGCCAGCAAGAAATTAGGGGATCGTTATAACTATGGCTACACCTTC	CASKKLGDRYNYGYTF
.	TRBJ2-2	.	TRBV7-6	TGTGCCAGCAGCTTAGCGCAGGGGGGGTACGACACCGGGGAGCTGTTTTTT	CASSLAQGGYDTGELFF
.	TRBJ2-7	.	TRBV28	TGTGCCACACGTGGGCACGGAGAGTCCTACGAGCAGTACTTC	CATRGHGESYEQYF
.	TRBJ1-2	TRBD1	TRBV29-1	TGCAGCGTTGAAGCGACAGGGGGGATGATAGGCTATGGCTACACCTTC	CSVEATGGMIGYGYTF
.	TRBJ2-7	.	TRBV11-2	TGTGCCAGCAGCTTAGTGGGGGGCCCCAATAGTCTCTTCTACGAGCAGTACTTC	CASSLVGGPNSLFYEQYF
.	TRBJ2-2	TRBD2	TRBV9	TGTGCCAGCAGGGGGCTTAGCGATAGCGGGGCTACCGGGGAGCTGTTTTTT	CASRGLSDSGATGELFF
.	TRBJ2-5	TRBD2	TRBV6-1	TGTGCCAGCAACCTACTAGCGGGAGCTGAGACCCAGTACTTC	CASNLLAGAETQYF
.	TRBJ2-7	TRBD2	TRBV6-6	TGTGCCAGCAGGGACGGGACTAGCGGGAGTCGAGAGCAGTACTTC	CASRDGTSGSREQYF
.	TRBJ1-1	.	TRBV6-1	TGTGCCAGCAGTGTCGGATCCATGAACACTGAAGCTTTCTTT	CASSVGSMNTEAFF
.	TRBJ1-1	TRBD1	TRBV28	TGTGCCAGCAGTTTGACAGGGGAGAACACTGAAGCTTTCTTT	CASSLTGENTEAFF
few	TRBJ2-5	.	TRBV30	TGTGCCTGGGCAGGACTGGCAAGGGGGACCCAGTACTTC	CAWAGLARGTQYF
.	TRBJ1-1	.	TRBV18	TGTGCCAGCTCTCCCTGGGGCAGGGCTAATGAAGCTTTCTTT	CASSPWGRANEAFF
.	TRBJ2-7	.	TRBV4-1	TGCGCCAGCAGCCAAGATTCAGGGTACGAGCAGTACTTC	CASSQDSGYEQYF
few	TRBJ1-3	.	TRBV7-9	TGTGCCAGCACCAGGACCCGGGGAAGTGGAAACACCATATATTTT	CASTRTRGSGNTIYF
.	TRBJ2-5	.	TRBV20-1	TGCAGTGCTAGAGTGGGGGAGACCCAGTACTTC	CSARVGETQYF
.	TRBJ2-1	.	TRBV15	TGTGCCACCAGCAGAGATCTAGGGCCCCTCAATGAGCAGTTCTTC	CATSRDLGPLNEQFF
.	TRBJ2-7	TRBD1	TRBV6-6	TGTGCCAGCACTTCGGTGACAGGGGGCCCTCTCGAGCAGTACTTC	CASTSVTGGPLEQYF
once	TRBJ2-7	.	TRBV27	TGTGCCAGCAGTTCAGAACCCTCCTACGAGCAGTACTTC	CASSSEPSYEQYF
.	TRBJ2-3	.	TRBV18	TGTGCCAGCTCACTTGGACTGAGGGGAGATACGCAGTATTTT	CASSLGLRGDTQYF
.	TRBJ2-3	TRBD2	TRBV7-8	TGTGCCAGCAGCTTTGGGACTAGCGGGAGCCCTAACACAGATACGCAGTATTTT	CASSFGTSGSPNTDTQYF